This entry lists 25 T cell receptor beta chains sequenced from one sample in a study of cytomegalovirus exposure and HLA in healthy donors. Measured with immunoSEQ multiplex PCR; TCRdb has only the in-frame clones, and not every one. The sample has about 280,000 clones, approximately 83% seen once. The sequencing input was PBMCs. These TCRs come from a woman aged 18-29 years in good health and CMV-seronegative.

This sequence joins TRBV7-6 and TRBJ2-7; tentative D call: TRBD2 (6 bases). CDR3 length: 12 amino acids. Between the trimmed V and J ends, which lost 3 bases and 7 bases, there was a span of 10 bases. The germline gives CDR1 SGHVS, CDR2 FNYEAQ. This chain's CDR3 is CASSFTSGEQYF. CDR3 bases: TGTGCCAGCAGCTTCACAAGCGGGGAGCAGTACTTC.

The V and J genes are TRBV5-1 and TRBJ1-2; D gene unclear. CDR3 size: 12 residues. Trimming cost V 1 base and J 2 bases, with 3 bases left between them. CDR1 is SGHRS, CDR2 YFSETQ, per germline. The DNA for the CDR3 is TGCGCCAGCAGCTTGCAGAACTATGGCTACACCTTC. It specifies CASSLQNYGYTF.

The CDR3 nucleotides are TGTGCCAGCTCACCATTTGGGGGGGGGACCTCCTACGAGCAGTACTTC. Protein product: CASSPFGGGTSYEQYF. The rearrangement links TRBV18 to TRBJ2-7; TRBD2 agrees at 7 bases. This CDR3 is 16 amino acids long. V shed 2 bases, J shed 0 bases, and the junction held 7 bases outside the gene matches. Germline CDR1 is KGHSH and CDR2 is LQKENI.

The chain has TRBV7-9 and TRBJ1-2; D ambiguous. The CDR3 extends over 14 amino acids. The germline CDR1 and CDR2 sequences are SEHNR and FQNEAQ (reference sequence). V lost 2 bases and J 3 bases, leaving 10 bases between the germline ends. CDR3 DNA sequence: TGTGCCAGCAGCTTAAGCCGGGATGACTATGGCTACACCTTC. This gives the protein CASSLSRDDYGYTF.

In the case of this clone: One end of the junction varies from germline; a read error may be responsible. The chain recombines TRBV29-1 with TRBJ1-3; no clear D gene. In germline, CDR1 is SQVTM, CDR2 ANQGSEA. This CDR3 region has 13 residues. The CDR3 bases are TGCAGTGTTGACGGGAACTCTGGAAACACCATATATTTT. This gives the protein CSVDGNSGNTIYF.

The chain combines TRBV6-5 with TRBJ1-2; D is unclear. Germline CDR1 MNHEY, CDR2 SVGAGI. The CDR3 runs to 15 residues. Between the trimmed V and J ends, which lost 0 bases and 3 bases, there was a span of 11 bases. The CDR3 is CASSYSRTSHYGYTF. The CDR3 DNA is TGTGCCAGCAGTTACTCGAGAACGTCTCACTATGGCTACACCTTC.

The chain employs TRBV11-2 and TRBJ2-1; D is perhaps TRBD2 (7 bases). CDR1 and CDR2 (germline): SGHAT, FQNNGV. This CDR3 is 14 amino acids long. Trimming stripped 1 base from V and 8 bases from J, with 12 bases between. The CDR3 nucleotides read TGTGCCAGCAGCTTAGTTCAGGGGAGGGATGAGCAGTTCTTC. This sequence encodes CASSLVQGRDEQFF. Drawing the rest from reference TRBV11-2 and TRBJ2-1, the complete variable domain is EAGVAQSPRYKIIEKRQSVAFWCNPISGHATLYWYQQILGQGPKLLIQFQNNGVVDDSQLPKDRFSAERLKGVDSTLKIQPAKLEDSAVYLCASSLVQGRDEQFFGPGTRLTVL.

V is TRBV4-3 and J is TRBJ2-2; 7 nucleotides agree with TRBD1. The ends lost 0 bases at V and 5 bases at J; junction bases unmatched: 3. Germline-derived CDR1 and CDR2 are LGHNA and YSLEER. CDR3 length: 15 residues. The CDR3 sequence: CASSQDEGQTGELFF. The CDR3 region has the DNA TGCGCCAGCAGCCAAGATGAGGGACAGACCGGGGAGCTGTTTTTT.

The chain uses TRBV5-1 and TRBJ2-7; weak D call: TRBD2 (6 bases). There are 14 residues in the CDR3. Per the germline V gene, CDR1 is SGHRS and CDR2 is YFSETQ. V lost 5 bases, J lost 7 bases, and 19 bases lay in between. CDR3 coding DNA: TGCGCCAGCAGGGGGGACTTACTACTGGGGGAGCAGTACTTC. This sequence encodes CASRGDLLLGEQYF.

This chain uses TRBV30 with TRBJ2-1, with D possibly matching TRBD2 (5 bases). V was cut by 8 bases and J by 4 bases, with 6 bases left in between. Germline CDR1 reads GTSNPN; CDR2 reads SVGIG (reference sequence). This CDR3 contains 10 residues. CDR3 loop: CAGEYNEQFF. Here the CDR3 DNA reads TGTGCCGGGGAGTACAATGAGCAGTTCTTC.

V gene TRBV5-1 combines with J gene TRBJ2-7, with D possibly matching TRBD1 (6 bases). The CDR3 has 15 residues. V gave up 3 bases and J gave up 1 base, with 14 bases separating them. CDR1 and CDR2 from the germline V gene are SGHRS and YFSETQ. The CDR3 DNA follows: TGCGCCAGCAGCTCCGGGACAACCTTTTCCTACGAGCAGTACTTC. It specifies CASSSGTTFSYEQYF.

As concerns this clone: At the DNA level, this CDR3 is encoded by other sequences in the same sample as well. The rearrangement links TRBV5-1 to TRBJ2-1; D perhaps matches TRBD2 (6 bases). Trimming removed 0 bases at V and 0 bases at J, with 7 bases between. Germline V gene data show CDR1 as SGHRS and CDR2 as YFSETQ. The CDR3 contains 15 residues. CDR3 region: CASSLVGGSYNEQFF. The CDR3, as DNA: TGCGCCAGCAGCTTGGTCGGGGGCTCCTACAATGAGCAGTTCTTC.

CDR3: CASSPRDRGNYEQYF. The CDR3, as DNA: TGTGCCAGCAGCCCGCGGGACAGGGGGAACTACGAGCAGTACTTC. The V call is TRBV7-9, the J call TRBJ2-7; 11 bases fit TRBD1. Trimming removed 5 bases from V and 3 bases from J; junction bases left unmatched: 6. The CDR3 has 15 amino acids. Looked up from germline, CDR1 is SEHNR and CDR2 is FQNEAQ (reference sequence). Based on the CDR3 plus reference TRBV7-9 and TRBJ2-7, the full variable domain is DTGVSQNPRHKITKRGQNVTFRCDPISEHNRLYWYRQTLGQGPEFLTYFQNEAQLEKSRLLSDRFSAERPKGSFSTLEIQRTEQGDSAMYLCASSPRDRGNYEQYFGPGTRLTVT.

The genes are TRBV29-1 and TRBJ2-4; TRBD1 matches at 9 bases. The ends lost 1 base at V and 7 bases at J; junction bases unmatched: 14. CDR1 and CDR2 from the germline V gene are SQVTM and ANQGSEA. The CDR3 contains 17 residues. CDR3 sequence reads: CSVEGRTGEIYGNIQYF. The CDR3 nucleotides read TGCAGCGTTGAAGGGAGGACAGGGGAAATTTACGGGAACATTCAGTACTTC.

The chain is built from TRBV7-3 and TRBJ2-3; 8 nucleotides line up with TRBD1. The CDR3 spans 17 residues. Unmatched junction bases numbered 11, after V lost 5 bases and J lost 1 base. The germline V gene has CDR1 SGHTA and CDR2 FQGTGA. The CDR3 coding sequence is TGTGCCAGCAGCCCACCACGGGGACAGGCGGGCACAGATACGCAGTATTTT. As protein: CASSPPRGQAGTDTQYF.

The chain couples TRBV28 to TRBJ1-2; the D gene is possibly TRBD1 (6 bases). The CDR3 covers 15 residues. V was shortened by 7 bases and J by 4 bases, with 19 bases between the two germline ends. Germline CDR1 is MDHEN and CDR2 is SYDVKM. CDR3 sequence: CASTVGGGSSYGYTF. CDR3 coding DNA: TGTGCCAGCACCGTGGGGGGGGGCTCCAGCTATGGCTACACCTTC.

The CDR3 sequence is CATRDRINEKLFF. For the CDR3, the DNA is TGTGCCACCCGGGACAGAATTAATGAAAAACTGTTTTTT. The rearrangement uses TRBV5-4 and TRBJ1-4; TRBD1 agrees at 7 bases. Trimming took 9 bases from V and 4 from J; bases not matched to a gene: 6. CDR1 is SGHNT, CDR2 YYREEE, per germline (reference sequence). CDR3 length: 13 residues.

The rearrangement links TRBV4-1 to TRBJ1-1; D perhaps matches TRBD1 (5 bases). V was pared by 0 bases and J by 3 bases, with 14 bases between. CDR3 length equals 16 residues. CDR1 and CDR2 (germline): MGHRA, YSYEKL. CDR3 region: CASSQEGAGDYTEAFF. In DNA form, the CDR3 reads TGCGCCAGCAGCCAAGAGGGAGCGGGGGACTACACTGAAGCTTTCTTT.

A single count supports this clone. J is TRBJ2-1 and V is TRBV4-3; the match to TRBD2 covers 8 bases. V shed 3 bases and J 1 base; nucleotides not matched to a gene: 8. This CDR3 is 17 amino acids long. CDR1 is LGHNA and CDR2 is YSLEER in the germline V gene. The CDR3 DNA follows: TGCGCCAGCAGCCATAGACGTCGGGGGGGGTCCTACAATGAGCAGTTCTTC. This sequence encodes CASSHRRRGGSYNEQFF.

The chain employs TRBV5-1 and TRBJ1-2; D not resolved. Germline V gene data show CDR1 as SGHRS and CDR2 as YFSETQ. V was pared by 0 bases and J by 11 bases, with 14 bases between. The CDR3 is 13 residues long. The CDR3 protein is CASSLVSLIGYTF. CDR3 DNA: TGCGCCAGCAGCTTGGTGTCACTAATCGGTTACACCTTC.

CDR3 bases: TGTGCCAGCAGCTTGGTGTCCGGGGAGCCCTACGAGCAGTACTTC. This sequence encodes CASSLVSGEPYEQYF. This chain links TRBV5-4 with TRBJ2-7; tentatively, D is TRBD2 (5 bases). The V end lost 0 bases, the J end lost 2 bases, and 12 bases lay between the germline ends. Per germline, CDR1 SGHNT and CDR2 YYREEE (reference sequence). The length of the CDR3 is 15 residues.

This clone has a handful of counts. At the DNA level, this CDR3 is encoded by other sequences in the same sample as well. The gene calls are TRBV19 and TRBJ1-5; D unresolved. The length of the CDR3 is 14 residues. In germline, CDR1 is LNHDA, CDR2 SQIVND (reference sequence). V was cut by 3 bases and J by 0 bases, with 6 bases left in between. CDR3 in amino acids: CASSIGGSNQPQHF. Written as DNA, the CDR3 is TGTGCCAGTAGTATCGGCGGTAGCAATCAGCCCCAGCATTTT.

V usage is TRBV28 and J usage is TRBJ1-2, with 8 bases identical to TRBD1. This CDR3 region has 14 residues. Germline V gene sequence: CDR1 MDHEN, CDR2 SYDVKM. V shed 2 bases and J 4 bases; nucleotides not matched to a gene: 3. The CDR3 reads CASSLMGQVYGYTF. As DNA, the CDR3 is TGTGCCAGCAGTTTAATGGGACAGGTCTATGGCTACACCTTC.

The genes are TRBV18 and TRBJ1-6; D ambiguous. With 3 bases removed from V and 9 bases from J, the gap between germline ends came to 9 bases. Germline CDR1 reads KGHSH; CDR2 reads LQKENI. The CDR3 loop spans 13 amino acids. This CDR3 reads CASSPYSASPLHF. The DNA for the CDR3 is TGTGCCAGCTCACCTTACTCCGCTTCACCCCTCCACTTT. Full variable domain (outside the CDR3, taken from reference TRBV18 and TRBJ1-6): NAGVMQNPRHLVRRRGQEARLRCSPMKGHSHVYWYRQLPEEGLKFMVYLQKENIIDESGMPKERFSAEFPKEGPSILRIQQVVRGDSAAYFCASSPYSASPLHFGNGTRLTVT.

V gene TRBV4-2 combines with J gene TRBJ2-1, with 11 bases lining up with TRBD2. Germline V gene sequence: CDR1 LGHNA, CDR2 YNFKEQ. The CDR3 sequence is 18 residues long. The ends lost 1 base at V and 2 bases at J; junction bases unmatched: 7. The CDR3 DNA reads TGTGCCAGCAGCCAAGTTGGGGGGACTAGCGGACCCTACAATGAGCAGTTCTTC. This encodes CASSQVGGTSGPYNEQFF.